This TCR beta chain stems from a study of CD8 T cells in ankylosing spondylitis. Study-level findings and limits: Seven to nine highly homologous variants formed a TCR beta motif that appeared characteristic of ankylosing spondylitis blood. There were earlier reports of some motif variants in reactive arthritis synovial fluid and blood.

V dropped 3 bases and J dropped 5 bases, with 14 bases sitting between them. Germline-derived CDR1 and CDR2 are LNHNV and YYDKDF (reference sequence). CDR3 length equals 15 residues. Each CDR3 protein is one row after TCRdb ran MiXCR on the 5' RACE reads. The table lists 800,000 to 900,000 distinct CDR3 sequences, roughly 12% of them singletons. A word on this clonotype: Its target is not known.

The TCR originated in a male donor with ankylosing spondylitis. Input material: blood, either unsorted or a sorted T cell fraction (not recorded which). The chain employs TRBV15 and TRBJ1-5; D call uncertain. The CDR3 sequence: CATSRTHLLDQPQHF. CDR3 sequence (DNA): TGTGCCACCAGCAGGACACACCTTTTGGATCAGCCCCAGCATTTT.